This T cell receptor beta chain appears in the sequencing data of a study of blood T cell repertoires in COVID-19. Study-wide background: Spain, Italy and the United States supplied samples that represented acute and convalescent COVID-19. T cells, B-cell-depleted T cells, or PBMCs provided the cDNA or gDNA that served as material.

Trimming shortened V by 3 bases and J by 9 bases, and 15 bases separated the two germline ends. This CDR3 has 13 residues. The V gene's germline CDR1 is SQVTM and CDR2 ANQGSEA. Authors' analysis steps: Counts of nucleated cells, estimated from reference gene primer amplification, were obtained. Assay: immunoSEQ multiplex PCR; the TCRdb copy retains only in-frame clones and omits some. V, J and clone size were drawn from that table, and D and trimming were deduced from the DNA. The repertoire holds 88,000 or so clones, with more than 75% as singletons. The TCR originated in a human donor in a cohort sampled during active COVID-19. The chain couples TRBV29-1 to TRBJ2-1; a possible D gene is TRBD2 (7 bases). The sequenced sample consisted of peripheral blood. CDR3 sequence: CSVEPSGEGEQFF. DNA for the CDR3: TGCAGCGTTGAGCCCTCAGGGGAGGGTGAGCAGTTCTTC.